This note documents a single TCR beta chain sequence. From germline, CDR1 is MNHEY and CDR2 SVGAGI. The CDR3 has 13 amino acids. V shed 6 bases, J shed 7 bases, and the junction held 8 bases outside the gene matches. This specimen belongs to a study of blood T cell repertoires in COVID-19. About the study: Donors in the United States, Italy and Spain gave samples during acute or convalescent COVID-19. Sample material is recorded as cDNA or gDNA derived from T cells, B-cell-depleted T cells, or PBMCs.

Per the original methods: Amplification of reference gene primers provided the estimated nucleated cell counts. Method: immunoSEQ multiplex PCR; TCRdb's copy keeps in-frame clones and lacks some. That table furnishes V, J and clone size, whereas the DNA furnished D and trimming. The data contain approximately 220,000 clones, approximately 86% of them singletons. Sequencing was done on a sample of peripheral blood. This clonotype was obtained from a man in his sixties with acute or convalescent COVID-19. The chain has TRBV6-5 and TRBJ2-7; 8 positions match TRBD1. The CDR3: CASSSAGGWEQYF. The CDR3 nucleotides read TGTGCCAGCAGCTCAGCAGGGGGCTGGGAGCAGTACTTC.